Each of the 9 T cell receptor beta chains below was sequenced from the same sample in a study of OX40 agonist ivuxolimab in advanced cancers. Generated by immunoSEQ multiplex PCR, the TCRdb table keeps only in-frame clones and is missing some. The table lists just under 45,000 clones, approximately 80% of them singletons. The source was CD4+ or CD8+ T cells sorted from blood, collected in a trial of the OX40 agonist ivuxolimab. These TCRs come from an adult with an advanced solid tumor such as melanoma, head and neck, liver or kidney cancer.

Comments on this clone: Other DNA sequences from this sample encode an identical CDR3 as well. The gene calls are TRBV5-1 and TRBJ2-6, with D unresolved. The CDR3 runs 13 residues. Trimming took off 7 bases at V and 6 bases at J, with 11 bases between the two ends. In germline, CDR1 is SGHRS, CDR2 YFSETQ. The CDR3 sequence: CASFSPAANVLTF. As DNA, the CDR3 is TGCGCCAGCTTCTCCCCAGCGGCCAACGTCCTGACTTTC.

The gene calls are TRBV18 and TRBJ1-2; D not certain. CDR1 and CDR2 (germline): KGHSH, LQKENI. Trimming pared 3 bases from V and 8 bases from J, leaving 13 bases between. The CDR3 covers 13 residues. The CDR3 here is CASSPGGSGGYTF. The CDR3 DNA reads TGTGCCAGCTCACCGGGAGGGAGCGGCGGCTACACCTTC.

As concerns this clone: This sample also contains other DNA sequences that code for the same CDR3. The rearrangement joins TRBV29-1 to TRBJ1-5, with D possibly being TRBD1 (5 bases). V gave up 7 bases and J gave up 7 bases, with 17 bases separating them. The CDR3 totals 13 residues. The germline V gene encodes CDR1 SQVTM and CDR2 ANQGSEA. The CDR3 nucleotides are TGCAGCGCTGGACAAGGCCCGGGGCAGCCCCAGCATTTT. Its translation is CSAGQGPGQPQHF. Full variable domain (remainder filled in from reference TRBV29-1 and TRBJ1-5): SAVISQKPSRDICQRGTSLTIQCQVDSQVTMMFWYRQQPGQSLTLIATANQGSEATYESGFVIDKFPISRPNLTFSTLTVSNMSPEDSSIYLCSAGQGPGQPQHFGDGTRLSIL.

The gene calls are TRBV7-2 and TRBJ1-2; a weak D match, TRBD1 (5 bases). The germline V gene encodes CDR1 SGHTA and CDR2 FQGNSA. The CDR3 has 15 amino acids. Trimming stripped 1 base from V and 8 bases from J, with 17 bases between. The CDR3 region has the DNA TGTGCCAGCAGCTTAGATGGGACGGGGCATCGAGGCTACACCTTC. Protein sequence: CASSLDGTGHRGYTF.

The chain joins TRBV27 to TRBJ2-1, with D tentatively TRBD2 (7 bases). The germline V and J ends were trimmed by 2 bases and 3 bases, with 11 bases remaining between them. CDR1 MNHEY and CDR2 SMNVEV come from the germline V gene (reference sequence). This CDR3 has 15 amino acids. The CDR3 bases are TGTGCCAGCAGTTTAAGGGGGGGCCACTACAATGAGCAGTTCTTC. Protein: CASSLRGGHYNEQFF.

This clone was observed once. The chain joins TRBV2 to TRBJ2-5; 12 bases line up with TRBD2. The J call could be wrong; TRBJ2-7 is a better fit for the DNA end. In germline, CDR1 is SNHLY, CDR2 FYNNEI. There are 18 residues in the CDR3. The chain's CDR3 is CASSELASGRAWSHEQYF. The CDR3 region has the DNA TGTGCCAGCAGTGAATTGGCTAGCGGGAGGGCCTGGTCCCACGAGCAGTACTTC.

J is TRBJ2-7 and V is TRBV6-1; 7 positions agree with TRBD2. The V segment lost 5 bases and the J segment 1 base; nucleotides outside the gene matches: 8. The CDR3 extends over 15 amino acids. Germline CDR1 and CDR2: MNHNS and SASEGT. The CDR3 DNA follows: TGTGCCAGCAGTCAGACCTGGGGGGGATCCTACGAGCAGTACTTC. It encodes CASSQTWGGSYEQYF.

Only a few counts were recorded for this clone. This chain joins TRBV2 and TRBJ2-2; D might be TRBD1 (6 bases). The CDR3 sequence is 13 residues long. The germline V gene has CDR1 SNHLY and CDR2 FYNNEI. V shed 7 bases and J shed 8 bases, with 14 bases lying between them. As DNA, the CDR3 is TGTGCCAGCACCAGGGCCCAGGGGGGGGAGCTGTTTTTT. It codes for CASTRAQGGELFF.

This clone was observed a handful of times. V gene TRBV5-1 combines with J gene TRBJ2-5; D is unresolved. The CDR3 extends over 12 amino acids. CDR1 SGHRS and CDR2 YFSETQ come from the germline V gene. The V gene lost 0 bases and the J gene lost 4 bases, with 4 bases spanning the gap. The DNA for the CDR3 is TGCGCCAGCAGCTTGGGTTCAGAGACCCAGTACTTC. Encoded protein: CASSLGSETQYF.